This T cell receptor beta chain stems from a study of cytomegalovirus exposure and HLA in healthy donors. Study as a whole: Counted in an early data release were approximately 85 million unique TCRs from HLA-typed donors.

About this clone itself: Its antigen is not identified.

Points from the study as a whole: With later analysis, a missense DCLRE1C variant became linked to TCR beta V- and J-gene trimming.

CDR3 length equals 15 residues. The germline V gene encodes CDR1 GTSNPN and CDR2 SVGIG (reference sequence). Trimming removed 0 bases at V and 2 bases at J, with 11 bases between. This PCR relied on a set of 60 Vbeta primers and 13 Jbeta primers. Measured with immunoSEQ multiplex PCR; TCRdb has only the in-frame clones, and not every one. The repertoire includes about 73,000 clones, 65% to 80% of them detected once, and about an eighth sits in the top ten. This chain links TRBV30 with TRBJ1-5; D is possibly TRBD1 (5 bases). The sample consisted of PBMCs. The sequence came from a man between 65 and 80 years old in good health and CMV-seronegative. The CDR3 is CAWSVGQGGNQPQHF. In nucleotides, the CDR3 is TGTGCCTGGAGTGTCGGGCAGGGCGGCAATCAGCCCCAGCATTTT.